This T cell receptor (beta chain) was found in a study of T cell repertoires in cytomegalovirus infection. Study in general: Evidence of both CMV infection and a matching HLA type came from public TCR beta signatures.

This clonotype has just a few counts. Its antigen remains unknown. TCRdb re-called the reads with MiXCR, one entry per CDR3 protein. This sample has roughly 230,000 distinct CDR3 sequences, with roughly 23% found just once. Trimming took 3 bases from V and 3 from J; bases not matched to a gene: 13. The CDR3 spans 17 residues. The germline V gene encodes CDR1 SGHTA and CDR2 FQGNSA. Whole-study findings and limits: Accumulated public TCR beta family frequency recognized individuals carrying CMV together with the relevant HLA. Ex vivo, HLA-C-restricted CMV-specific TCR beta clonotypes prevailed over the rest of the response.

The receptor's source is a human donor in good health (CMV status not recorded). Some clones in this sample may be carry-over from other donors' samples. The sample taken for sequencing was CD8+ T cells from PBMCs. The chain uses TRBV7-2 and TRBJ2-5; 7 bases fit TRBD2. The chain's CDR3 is CASSLNYPRLAEETQYF. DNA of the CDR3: TGTGCCAGCAGCTTGAACTACCCGCGGCTAGCGGAAGAGACCCAGTACTTC.